What follows are 2 T cell receptor beta chains derived from one specimen sequenced in a study of CXCR3-negative and CXCR3-positive naive CD8 T cells. The libraries of TRB cDNA were prepared using 5' RACE with UMI labels. TCRdb re-called the 5' RACE reads and catalogs CDR3 proteins one per entry, DNA excluded. In all, the sample yields some 50,000 distinct CDR3 sequences. Sequencing input: naive CXCR3- CD8+ T cells from blood. Described subset: CD45RO-CCR7+CD27+CD95- naive CD8+ T cells lacking CXCR3 (TNR3-). Source of these receptors: a human donor in good health. Some clones in this sample may be carry-over from other donors' samples.

This chain connects TRBV2 to TRBJ2-7; checking the TCRdb D call of TRBD2 is not possible without DNA. This CDR3 spans 15 amino acids. Germline V lookup: CDR1 SNHLY, CDR2 FYNNEI. CDR3 sequence reads: CASSGGAGGPYEQYF.

The rearrangement uses TRBV7-9 and TRBJ1-1; lacking DNA, the TRBD1 call made by TCRdb goes unchecked. This CDR3 contains 14 residues. Germline-derived CDR1 and CDR2 are SEHNR and FQNEAQ (reference sequence). The CDR3 sequence: CASSLGDRETEAFF.